This T cell receptor beta chain was captured by sequencing in a study of blood T cell repertoires in COVID-19. Study at large: Whether acute or convalescent, the COVID-19 samples came from the United States, Italy and Spain. PBMCs, B-cell-depleted T cells, or T cells provided the cDNA or gDNA that made up the material.

The authors' processing: From reference gene primer amplification, estimates of nucleated cell counts were derived. Profiled with immunoSEQ multiplex PCR; TCRdb holds only in-frame clones, not every one. The V and J calls and clone size come from that table; D and trimming were worked out from the DNA. This table holds tens of thousands of clones, approximately 85% found once. Trimming removed 1 base from V and 6 bases from J; junction bases left unmatched: 3. Germline values: CDR1 SGHRS, CDR2 YFSETQ. The CDR3 is made up of 16 amino acids. Comments on this clone: The identical CDR3 is also encoded by other nucleotide sequences in the sample.

The chain combines TRBV5-1 with TRBJ2-2, with 13 bases matching TRBD2. The TCR was taken from a man aged 60 to 75 with active or convalescent COVID-19. Source material: peripheral blood. The CDR3 bases are TGCGCCAGCAGCTTGACTAGCGGGGGGGCCTCCGGGGAGCTGTTTTTT. Protein product: CASSLTSGGASGELFF.